What follows are 22 T cell receptor beta chains derived from one specimen sequenced in a study of T cells in Graves' hyperthyroidism and ophthalmopathy. Amplification of TCR beta CDR3 regions was performed using RNA transcripts as template. Using the HTBI primer set, a first-round RT-PCR was run on the TCR CDR3. Each CDR3 protein is one row after TCRdb ran MiXCR on the multiplex PCR reads. The sample lists around 300,000 distinct CDR3 sequences; less than 15% were seen once. The sequencing input was blood. These receptors all come from a woman aged 25 to 39 with Graves' hyperthyroidism that later progressed to Graves' ophthalmopathy.

Details on this clonotype: A junction end diverges from the germline sequence, so it may reflect a read error. The chain employs TRBV2 and TRBJ1-3; no definite D call. CDR3 length equals 13 residues. Germline CDR1 and CDR2: SNHLY and FYNNEI. The CDR3 sequence is CASSEIPGDTIYF. The CDR3 coding sequence is TGTGCCAGCAGTGAGATCCCTGGAGACACCATATATTTT. The whole variable domain, filled in from reference TRBV2 and TRBJ1-3, reads EPEVTQTPSHQVTQMGQEVILRCVPISNHLYFYWYRQILGQKVEFLVSFYNNEISEKSEIFDDQFSVERPDGSNFTLKIRSTKLEDSAMYFCASSEIPGDTIYFGEGSWLTVV.

This clonotype has ten or more counts. The CDR3 nucleotides are TGTGCCAGCAGTTCTGGGCGGGATGGGTACCAAGAGACCCAGTACTTC. It codes for CASSSGRDGYQETQYF. The J gene is TRBJ2-5, the V gene TRBV6-2 or TRBV6-3; TRBD2 might be the D (6 bases). V lost 4 bases and J 0 bases, leaving 15 bases between the germline ends. Germline V gene sequence: CDR1 MNHEY, CDR2 SVGEGT. The CDR3 consists of 16 residues.

The V gene is TRBV7-9, the J gene TRBJ2-1, with 9 bases fitting TRBD2. Germline CDR1 and CDR2: SEHNR and FQNEAQ (reference sequence). V dropped 4 bases and J dropped 3; count of bases not matched to a gene: 1. The CDR3 is 14 amino acids. The CDR3, as DNA: TGTGCCAGCAGCTCGCGGGGGGGCTACAATGAGCAGTTCTTC. Protein product: CASSSRGGYNEQFF.

This clonotype was observed a few times. The genes are TRBV6-4 and TRBJ2-7; TRBD1 matches at 9 bases. J was trimmed by 6 bases and V by 10 bases; bases with no gene match: 7. CDR1 is MRHNA and CDR2 is SNTAGT in the germline V gene. CDR3 length: 12 amino acids. The CDR3 nucleotides read TGTGCCACCCGGGACAGGGTATTCGAGCAGTACTTC. It is translated as CATRDRVFEQYF.

This clonotype occurred many times. The V gene is TRBV6-1, the J gene TRBJ1-2; D not certain. Germline V gene data show CDR1 as MNHNS and CDR2 as SASEGT. Trimming removed 2 bases at V and 4 bases at J, with 17 bases between. CDR3 length: 16 residues. The CDR3 protein is CASSEPLLTPFYGYTF. The CDR3 DNA reads as TGTGCCAGCAGTGAACCCCTCCTTACACCCTTCTATGGCTACACCTTC.

The chain uses TRBV19 and TRBJ2-2; D is possibly TRBD2 (6 bases). V was clipped by 6 bases and J by 0 bases, with 29 bases between them. In germline, CDR1 is LNHDA, CDR2 SQIVND (reference sequence). This CDR3 contains 21 residues. The CDR3 DNA follows: TGTGCCAGTAGACCATTTCCGGGACTGGATTCTTCCGTGCCGAACACCGGGGAGCTGTTTTTT. It specifies CASRPFPGLDSSVPNTGELFF. The whole variable domain, filled in from reference TRBV19 and TRBJ2-2, reads DGGITQSPKYLFRKEGQNVTLSCEQNLNHDAMYWYRQDPGQGLRLIYYSQIVNDFQKGDIAEGYSVSREKKESFPLTVTSAQKNPTAFYLCASRPFPGLDSSVPNTGELFFGEGSRLTVL.

Points on this clonotype: The junction and the germline gene differ at one end; a read error may be behind it. This rearrangement joins TRBV6-5 to TRBJ1-3, with D possibly TRBD1 on 6 matching bases. The CDR3 runs 17 residues. CDR1 and CDR2 from the germline V gene are MNHEY and SVGAGI. CDR3 loop: CASISGAGRFSGNTIYF. CDR3 nucleotide sequence: TGTGCCAGCATTTCGGGGGCAGGGAGATTCTCTGGGAACACCATATATTTT.

In this sample, this clonotype turned up many times. V usage is TRBV2 and J usage is TRBJ2-1; 10 nucleotides agree with TRBD2. After removal of 6 bases from V and 5 bases from J, the junction contained 7 bases not matched to a gene. Germline V CDR1 and CDR2: SNHLY, FYNNEI. CDR3 length equals 15 residues. The CDR3 loop reads CASSPQLAGNNEQFF. CDR3 bases: TGTGCCAGCAGCCCCCAACTAGCGGGGAACAATGAGCAGTTCTTC. The full variable domain, in which reference TRBV2 and TRBJ2-1 provide the parts outside the CDR3, is EPEVTQTPSHQVTQMGQEVILRCVPISNHLYFYWYRQILGQKVEFLVSFYNNEISEKSEIFDDQFSVERPDGSNFTLKIRSTKLEDSAMYFCASSPQLAGNNEQFFGPGTRLTVL.

The chain carries TRBV3-1 and TRBJ2-5; 11 positions match TRBD2. Germline V CDR1 and CDR2: LGHDT, YNNKEL (reference sequence). Trimming at V came to 1 base and at J to 4 bases, leaving 5 bases not matched to a gene. This CDR3 region has 16 residues. DNA of the CDR3: TGTGCCAGCAGCCAAGGGCGGCTAGCGGGAGGAGAGACCCAGTACTTC. Its protein is CASSQGRLAGGETQYF.

This clonotype was observed a few times. The chain joins TRBV7-9 to TRBJ2-7, with TRBD1 matching 7 bases. The germline gives CDR1 SEHNR, CDR2 FQNEAQ (reference sequence). V shed 5 bases and J 2 bases; nucleotides not matched to a gene: 12. This CDR3 is 16 amino acids long. CDR3 nucleotides: TGTGCCAGCAGCAGGACCGGGACAGAGTTCACCTACGAGCAGTACTTC. It specifies CASSRTGTEFTYEQYF.

This clonotype was recorded at least ten times. J is TRBJ1-6 and V is TRBV27; D perhaps matches TRBD1 (6 bases). V was trimmed by 3 bases and J by 7 bases, leaving 13 bases between them. Looked up from germline, CDR1 is MNHEY and CDR2 is SMNVEV (reference sequence). This CDR3 has 15 amino acids. The CDR3 protein is CASSLRGPPNSPLHF. For the CDR3, the DNA is TGTGCCAGCAGTTTGCGGGGGCCTCCAAATTCACCCCTCCACTTT.

This clonotype was detected ten times or more. The gene calls are TRBV3-1 and TRBJ2-7, with 7 positions matching TRBD1. J gave up 3 bases and V 5 bases, and 4 bases lay outside the gene matches. The germline V gene has CDR1 LGHDT and CDR2 YNNKEL (reference sequence). The CDR3 runs 13 residues. DNA of the CDR3: TGTGCCAGCAGCGAGGACAGGCTCTACGAGCAGTACTTC. Translated, it gives CASSEDRLYEQYF.

The table lists this clonotype with many counts. The chain joins TRBV6-5 to TRBJ2-2; D gene unclear. The germline V gene encodes CDR1 MNHEY and CDR2 SVGAGI. Trimming left V 2 bases short and J 1 base short, with 5 bases between. The CDR3 covers 14 residues. The CDR3 DNA is TGTGCCAGCAGTTACCTAGAGAACACCGGGGAGCTGTTTTTT. Its translation: CASSYLENTGELFF.

DNA of the CDR3: TGTGCCAGCAGTTACGTGGGCTCGCCCGAGCAGTACTTC. Protein sequence: CASSYVGSPEQYF. The chain has TRBV6-2 or TRBV6-3 and TRBJ2-7; D gene unclear. Germline loops: CDR1 MNHEY, CDR2 SVGEGT. V dropped 2 bases and J dropped 6 bases, with 11 bases sitting between them. The CDR3 consists of 13 residues.

This clonotype was seen many times. The chain employs TRBV3-1 and TRBJ1-6; no clear D gene. The CDR3 length is 13 residues. Trimming stripped 1 base from V and 10 bases from J, with 8 bases between. In germline, CDR1 is LGHDT, CDR2 YNNKEL (reference sequence). As DNA, the CDR3 is TGTGCCAGCAGCCAAGGGCCTCTCTCACCCCTCCACTTT. Translated, it gives CASSQGPLSPLHF.

This clonotype was found many times. V and J are TRBV7-9 and TRBJ2-5; possible D gene TRBD2, 6 bases. The V gene's germline CDR1 is SEHNR and CDR2 FQNEAQ (reference sequence). The CDR3 spans 13 residues. Trimming stripped 4 bases from V and 8 bases from J, with 14 bases between. The CDR3 protein is CASSSRLDGTQYF. For the CDR3, the DNA is TGTGCCAGCAGCTCCCGACTAGACGGAACCCAGTACTTC. Based on the CDR3 plus reference TRBV7-9 and TRBJ2-5, the full variable domain is DTGVSQNPRHKITKRGQNVTFRCDPISEHNRLYWYRQTLGQGPEFLTYFQNEAQLEKSRLLSDRFSAERPKGSFSTLEIQRTEQGDSAMYLCASSSRLDGTQYFGPGTRLLVL.

This clonotype was counted at least ten times. The chain links TRBV28 to TRBJ1-4; 8 bases are shared with TRBD1. There are 18 residues in the CDR3. CDR1 is MDHEN and CDR2 is SYDVKM in the germline V gene. Trimming took 5 bases from V and 8 from J; bases not matched to a gene: 19. The CDR3 loop is CASSTTGTGPQGWEKLFF. DNA of the CDR3: TGTGCCAGCAGTACCACGGGGACAGGTCCCCAAGGTTGGGAAAAACTGTTTTTT. Variable domain in full (rest from reference TRBV28 and TRBJ1-4): DVKVTQSSRYLVKRTGEKVFLECVQDMDHENMFWYRQDPGLGLRLIYFSYDVKMKEKGDIPEGYSVSREKKERFSLILESASTNQTSMYLCASSTTGTGPQGWEKLFFGSGTQLSVL.

This clonotype has more than one count but fewer than ten. The CDR3 sequence: CASSFARAASYEQYF. CDR3 DNA sequence: TGTGCCAGCAGTTTCGCCAGGGCTGCATCCTACGAGCAGTACTTC. The gene calls are TRBV28 and TRBJ2-7; TRBD1 might be the D (5 bases). Trimming cost V 3 bases and J 1 base, with 13 bases left between them. Looked up from germline, CDR1 is MDHEN and CDR2 is SYDVKM. This CDR3 has 15 residues. The full variable domain, its missing parts supplied by reference TRBV28 and TRBJ2-7, is DVKVTQSSRYLVKRTGEKVFLECVQDMDHENMFWYRQDPGLGLRLIYFSYDVKMKEKGDIPEGYSVSREKKERFSLILESASTNQTSMYLCASSFARAASYEQYFGPGTRLTVT.

This clonotype was observed once. This rearrangement joins TRBV2 to TRBJ1-2, with D maybe TRBD1 (5 bases). CDR3 length: 13 residues. Germline V lookup: CDR1 SNHLY, CDR2 FYNNEI. Trimming left V 9 bases short and J 4 bases short, with 15 bases between. The CDR3 spells CARRGVSFYGYTF. The CDR3 region has the DNA TGTGCCAGACGGGGCGTCTCTTTCTATGGCTACACCTTC. Full variable domain (outside the CDR3, taken from reference TRBV2 and TRBJ1-2): EPEVTQTPSHQVTQMGQEVILRCVPISNHLYFYWYRQILGQKVEFLVSFYNNEISEKSEIFDDQFSVERPDGSNFTLKIRSTKLEDSAMYFCARRGVSFYGYTFGSGTRLTVV.

This clonotype appeared a few times. The chain has TRBV19 and TRBJ2-7; TRBD2 aligns across 7 bases. The junction had 3 bases not matched to a gene; V was cut back by 5 bases and J by 5 bases. CDR3 length: 12 amino acids. The germline gives CDR1 LNHDA, CDR2 SQIVND (reference sequence). DNA of the CDR3: TGTGCCAGTAGTGAGGGAGGGAACGAGCAGTACTTC. This translates into CASSEGGNEQYF.

This chain joins TRBV4-2 and TRBJ1-5; tentatively, D is TRBD1 (5 bases). CDR3 size: 15 residues. Germline loops: CDR1 LGHNA, CDR2 YNFKEQ. With 3 bases removed from V and 6 bases from J, the gap between germline ends came to 15 bases. The CDR3 is CASSQGPGGGQPQHF. The CDR3 nucleotides are TGTGCCAGCAGCCAGGGACCCGGCGGGGGTCAGCCCCAGCATTTT.

This clonotype was seen many times. The chain combines TRBV28 with TRBJ1-2; D unresolved. V lost 6 bases, J lost 3 bases, and 8 bases lay in between. Germline CDR1 MDHEN, CDR2 SYDVKM. The CDR3 has 12 amino acids. The CDR3 sequence is CASSLDHYGYTF. In DNA form, the CDR3 reads TGTGCCAGCAGCCTCGACCACTATGGCTACACCTTC.